This TCR beta chain came from a study of shared clonotypes between healthy human individuals. Overall study context: There were three CD4 naive, three CD4 memory, two CD8 naive and one CD8 memory plates per donor.

The CDR3 spans 12 residues. V lost 5 bases, J lost 0 bases, and 5 bases lay in between. Germline values: CDR1 SNHLY, CDR2 FYNNEI. About this clone: The target antigen is unknown. A far larger clone differs by one base, so this is likely a read error.

Study-wide results and caveats: Clonotype sharing among donors likely depends on sequencing depth. Several donors shared about 4.5% of their naive CD4 clonotypes. Depth was large, yet rarefaction showed that sorted-subset sequencing was incomplete.

Assay used: immunoSEQ multiplex PCR; TCRdb lists only in-frame clones, some missing. The sample holds hundreds of thousands of clones, around three quarters seen once. The sequencing input was memory CD4+ T cells sorted from blood. The subset denotes: CD45RA-negative fraction. This sequence joins TRBV2 and TRBJ2-7; D call uncertain. The receptor comes from a woman aged 30 to 39 in good health. The CDR3 loop is CASSLSSYEQYF. CDR3 bases: TGTGCCAGCAGTTTGAGCTCCTACGAGCAGTACTTC.